Following are 13 T cell receptor beta chains from one sample sequenced in a study of shared clonotypes between healthy human individuals. Repertoires were generated with immunoSEQ multiplex PCR, while TCRdb's copy carries only in-frame clones and drops some. In the table there are about 2.3 million clones, just under 95% of which are singletons. The sample taken for sequencing was naive CD4+ T cells from PBMCs. Noted subset: CD45RA+ positively selected. Receptor source: a man aged 18 to 35 in good health. Some clones in this sample may be carry-over from other donors' samples.

The CDR3 here is CASSLIGMDFSSYNEQFF. The CDR3, as DNA: TGTGCCAGCAGCTTAATAGGAATGGACTTCAGCTCCTACAATGAGCAGTTCTTC. The rearrangement uses TRBV11-2 and TRBJ2-1; a weak D match, TRBD2 (5 bases). Germline V gene lookup returns CDR1 SGHAT and CDR2 FQNNGV. The CDR3 runs to 18 residues. With 2 bases removed from V and 0 bases from J, the gap between germline ends came to 17 bases. The full variable domain, rest sourced from reference TRBV11-2 and TRBJ2-1, is EAGVAQSPRYKIIEKRQSVAFWCNPISGHATLYWYQQILGQGPKLLIQFQNNGVVDDSQLPKDRFSAERLKGVDSTLKIQPAKLEDSAVYLCASSLIGMDFSSYNEQFFGPGTRLTVL.

The chain carries TRBV28 and TRBJ1-2, with unresolved D. The ends were cut back, 10 bases at V and 7 bases at J, with 28 bases in the middle. CDR3 length equals 16 residues. CDR1 is MDHEN and CDR2 is SYDVKM in the germline V gene. DNA for the CDR3: TGTGCCACCGTATCTGCTGGACCACGGCCTGTCGGTGGCTACACCTTC. Translation: CATVSAGPRPVGGYTF.

The chain joins TRBV7-3 to TRBJ2-7; 7 nucleotides match TRBD2. From germline, CDR1 is SGHTA and CDR2 FQGTGA. The CDR3 spans 15 residues. The ends lost 5 bases at V and 5 bases at J; junction bases unmatched: 12. CDR3: CASSLVGGSPNEQYF. For the CDR3, the DNA is TGTGCCAGCAGCCTAGTAGGCGGGAGTCCCAACGAGCAGTACTTC.

The count of this clone is one. This chain links TRBV7-6 with TRBJ2-7; 11 bases align to TRBD1. The CDR3 runs to 15 residues. The V gene end was trimmed by 5 bases and the J gene end by 2 bases; junction bases not matched to a gene: 5. Germline values: CDR1 SGHVS, CDR2 FNYEAQ. The CDR3 sequence: CASSRPGQGAYEQYF. The CDR3 DNA reads TGTGCCAGCAGCCGGCCGGGACAGGGGGCCTACGAGCAGTACTTC. Using reference TRBV7-6 and TRBJ2-7 for the parts outside the CDR3, the full variable domain is GAGVSQSPRYKVTKRGQDVALRCDPISGHVSLYWYRQALGQGPEFLTYFNYEAQQDKSGLPNDRFSAERPEGSISTLTIQRTEQRDSAMYRCASSRPGQGAYEQYFGPGTRLTVT.

Here the CDR3 DNA reads TGCGCCAGCAGTCAAATCCACAGGGATCTCTCTGGAAACACCATATATTTT. Translation: CASSQIHRDLSGNTIYF. V and J are TRBV23-1 and TRBJ1-3; D possibly corresponds to TRBD1 (6 bases). TRBV23-1 is given ORF status, its function remaining uncertain. The CDR3 consists of 17 residues. V was shortened by 2 bases and J by 0 bases, with 14 bases between the two germline ends.

This sequence joins TRBV7-8 and TRBJ2-1; possible D gene TRBD2, 6 bases. Trimming shortened V by 1 base and J by 7 bases, and 8 bases separated the two germline ends. The CDR3 consists of 13 residues. CDR1 and CDR2 (germline): SGHVS, FQNEAQ. CDR3 sequence reads: CASSLDRENEQFF. For the CDR3, the DNA is TGTGCCAGCAGCTTAGATCGGGAGAATGAGCAGTTCTTC. Variable domain in full (rest from reference TRBV7-8 and TRBJ2-1): GAGVSQSPRYKVAKRGQDVALRCDPISGHVSLFWYQQALGQGPEFLTYFQNEAQLDKSGLPSDRFFAERPEGSVSTLKIQRTQQEDSAVYLCASSLDRENEQFFGPGTRLTVL.

The gene calls are TRBV29-1 and TRBJ1-2; 10 nucleotides agree with TRBD1. CDR1 is SQVTM and CDR2 is ANQGSEA in the germline V gene. V trimming: 6 bases; J trimming: 8 bases; junction bases outside the gene matches: 9. The CDR3 has 13 residues. CDR3 sequence reads: CSVATGGAEGYTF. The CDR3 DNA follows: TGCAGCGTAGCGACAGGGGGCGCGGAGGGCTACACCTTC.

The chain uses TRBV5-1 and TRBJ2-7; D could derive from TRBD1 or TRBD2 (5 bases each). Germline V gene lookup returns CDR1 SGHRS and CDR2 YFSETQ. Trimming took 2 bases from V and 7 from J, leaving 13 bases between them. There are 13 residues in the CDR3. This CDR3 is CASSFTGPLEQYF. CDR3 DNA: TGCGCCAGCAGCTTCACGGGACCCTTGGAGCAGTACTTC.

This chain links TRBV28 with TRBJ1-2; the D is unclear. V was pared by 3 bases and J by 3 bases, with 14 bases between. The germline V gene has CDR1 MDHEN and CDR2 SYDVKM. This CDR3 spans 15 amino acids. This CDR3 is CASSLTGLVYYGYTF. The CDR3 coding sequence is TGTGCCAGCAGTTTGACGGGTCTCGTTTACTATGGCTACACCTTC.

CDR3 nucleotide sequence: TGTGCCAGCAGTCCCGCCGAGACAGGGGGCAGGGACACCGGGGAGCTGTTTTTT. Its protein is CASSPAETGGRDTGELFF. The chain couples TRBV27 to TRBJ2-2; 10 nucleotides line up with TRBD1. The CDR3 loop spans 18 amino acids. J lost 3 bases, V lost 5 bases, and 12 bases had no gene match. The germline CDR1 and CDR2 sequences are MNHEY and SMNVEV (reference sequence).

Here the CDR3 DNA reads TGTGCCAGCAGCCCAACTTTAATGTCGGGACGGAAATCCTACGAGCAGTACTTC. Translated: CASSPTLMSGRKSYEQYF. This chain links TRBV27 with TRBJ2-7; D is tentatively TRBD1 or TRBD2 (5 bases each). The V gene's germline CDR1 is MNHEY and CDR2 SMNVEV (reference sequence). The CDR3 consists of 18 residues. Between the trimmed V and J ends, which lost 6 bases and 1 base, there was a span of 25 bases.

The chain carries TRBV25-1 and TRBJ2-1; 13 bases are shared with TRBD2. The CDR3 has 15 amino acids. The germline V gene has CDR1 MGHDK and CDR2 SYGVNS. The V segment lost 5 bases and the J segment 8 bases; nucleotides outside the gene matches: 6. CDR3 in amino acids: CASSPRTSGSHEQFF. CDR3 in DNA: TGTGCCAGCAGTCCGCGGACTAGCGGGAGCCATGAGCAGTTCTTC. The entire variable domain, with the rest obtained from reference TRBV25-1 and TRBJ2-1, is as follows: EADIYQTPRYLVIGTGKKITLECSQTMGHDKMYWYQQDPGMELHLIHYSYGVNSTEKGDLSSESTVSRIRTEHFPLTLESARPSHTSQYLCASSPRTSGSHEQFFGPGTRLTVL.

This sequence joins TRBV19 and TRBJ2-7; TRBD1 agrees at 9 bases. In germline, CDR1 is LNHDA, CDR2 SQIVND (reference sequence). The CDR3 has 14 residues. V gave up 7 bases and J gave up 3 bases; unmatched junction bases: 7. The CDR3 loop is CASILSGQGYEQYF. The CDR3, as DNA: TGTGCCAGTATATTATCGGGACAGGGCTACGAGCAGTACTTC.